The following is a TCR beta chain sequence with its context. The entry originates in a study of shared clonotypes between healthy human individuals. The V and J ends lost 2 bases and 7 bases, in that order; junction bases with no gene match: 8. The CDR3 contains 14 residues. Per the germline V gene, CDR1 is SGHDT and CDR2 is YYEEEE. Only in-frame clones appear in the TCRdb table, and some are missing; sequencing was by immunoSEQ multiplex PCR. The repertoire consists of around 700,000 clones, with less than 80% occurring once and the leading ten covering 1.8%. Every one of the donors was a Caucasian adult that lived in Nashville, Tennessee.

This TCR came from a woman aged 25 to 39 in good health. The chain recombines TRBV5-6 with TRBJ2-7, with TRBD2 matching over 8 bases. Sequenced: memory CD4+ T cells sorted from blood. Subset specified: CD45RA-negative fraction. The CDR3 DNA sequence: TGTGCCAGCAGCTTTACGGGAGGGCCCTCAGAGCAGTACTTC. Its protein product is CASSFTGGPSEQYF.